The T cell receptor beta chain described here comes from a study of T cells in narcolepsy. The method was immunoSEQ multiplex PCR; TCRdb's version includes in-frame clones alone and lacks a portion of them. Here the sample spans roughly 34,000 clones, about four fifths being singletons. Sequencing was carried out using CD45RA- memory CD4+ T cells from PBMCs. The source of this sequence is a human donor with narcolepsy.

The chain's CDR3 is CASSGKGWTTGELFF. CDR3 in DNA: TGTGCCAGCAGCGGTAAGGGTTGGACCACCGGGGAGCTGTTTTTT. The chain joins TRBV9 to TRBJ2-2; no clear D. Germline values: CDR1 SGDLS, CDR2 YYNGEE. The CDR3 extends over 15 amino acids. Trimming cost V 3 bases and J 4 bases, with 13 bases left between them.